The present T cell receptor (beta chain) was sequenced within a study of blood T cell repertoires in COVID-19. Study-wide context: The United States, Italy and Spain provided the acute and convalescent COVID-19 samples. PBMCs, B-cell-depleted T cells, or T cells were the source of the cDNA or gDNA that made up the material.

This clone came up a few times. Per the germline V gene, CDR1 is SGHRS and CDR2 is YFSETQ. Trimming took off 2 bases at V and 7 bases at J, with 10 bases between the two ends. This CDR3 is 13 amino acids long. Original methodology: Using reference gene primer amplification, nucleated cell counts were estimated. Clones were sequenced by immunoSEQ multiplex PCR, and TCRdb holds only the in-frame ones, with some missing. The V and J calls and clone size come from that table; D and trimming were worked out from the DNA. This table holds approximately 170,000 clones, 83% found once. The J gene is TRBJ2-1, the V gene TRBV5-1; TRBD1 might be the D (5 bases). Sequenced sample: peripheral blood. This TCR came from a woman in her 70s who had recovered from COVID-19. Here the CDR3 DNA reads TGCGCCAGCAGCTTAGCAGGGATAAATGAGCAGTTCTTC. Its protein product is CASSLAGINEQFF. The full variable domain, completed using reference TRBV5-1 and TRBJ2-1, is KAGVTQTPRYLIKTRGQQVTLSCSPISGHRSVSWYQQTPGQGLQFLFEYFSETQRNKGNFPGRFSGRQFSNSRSEMNVSTLELGDSALYLCASSLAGINEQFFGPGTRLTVL.